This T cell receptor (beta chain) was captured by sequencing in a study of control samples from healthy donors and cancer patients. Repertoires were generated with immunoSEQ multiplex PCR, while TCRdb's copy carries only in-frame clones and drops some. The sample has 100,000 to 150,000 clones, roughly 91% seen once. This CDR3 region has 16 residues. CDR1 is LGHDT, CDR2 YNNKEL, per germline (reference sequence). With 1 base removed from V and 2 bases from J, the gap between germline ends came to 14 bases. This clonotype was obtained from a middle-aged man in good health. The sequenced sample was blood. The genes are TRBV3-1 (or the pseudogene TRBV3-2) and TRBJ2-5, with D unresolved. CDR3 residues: CASSQAPRGPQETQYF. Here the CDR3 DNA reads TGTGCCAGCAGCCAAGCCCCCCGTGGACCTCAAGAGACCCAGTACTTC.